This T cell receptor (beta chain) was identified in a study of cytomegalovirus exposure and HLA in healthy donors. The PCR employed 60 Vbeta primers together with 13 Jbeta primers. Libraries were prepared by immunoSEQ multiplex PCR; TCRdb keeps only in-frame clonotypes and omits some of them. Of some 150,000 clones in the sample, roughly 70% were seen once. Trimming removed 5 bases at V and 3 bases at J, with 14 bases between. Germline CDR1 and CDR2: GTSNPN and SVGIG (reference sequence). CDR3 length: 13 amino acids. Notes on the study in general: TCR beta sequences numbering around 15,000 were associated with HLA alleles at 0.05 false discovery rate in a later analysis.

Of note for this clone: No antigen is known for it.

Sequences were obtained from PBMCs. The receptor was derived from a woman between 25 and 40 years old in good health and CMV-seronegative. V is TRBV30 and J is TRBJ2-7, with D perhaps matching TRBD2 (6 bases). CDR3 in DNA: TGTGCCTGGGCCGGGAGCGGAGACTACGAGCAGTACTTC. Its protein is CAWAGSGDYEQYF.